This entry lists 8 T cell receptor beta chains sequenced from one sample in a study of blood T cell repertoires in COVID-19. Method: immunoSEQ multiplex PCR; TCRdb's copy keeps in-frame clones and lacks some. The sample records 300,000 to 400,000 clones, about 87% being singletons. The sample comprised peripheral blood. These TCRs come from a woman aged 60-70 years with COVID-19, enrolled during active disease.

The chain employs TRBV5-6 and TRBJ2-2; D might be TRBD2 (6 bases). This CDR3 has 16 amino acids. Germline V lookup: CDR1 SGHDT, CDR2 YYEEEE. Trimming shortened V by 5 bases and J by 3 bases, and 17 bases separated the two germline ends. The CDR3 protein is CASRVLEGGYTGELFF. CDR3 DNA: TGTGCCAGCAGAGTTTTGGAGGGCGGGTACACCGGGGAGCTGTTTTTT.

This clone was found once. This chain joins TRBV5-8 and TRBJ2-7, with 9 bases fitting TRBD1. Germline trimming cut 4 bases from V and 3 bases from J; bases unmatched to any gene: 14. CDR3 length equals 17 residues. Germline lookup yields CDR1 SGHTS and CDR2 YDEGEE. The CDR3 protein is CASSEVPGQGPHYEQYF. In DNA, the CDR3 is TGTGCCAGCAGCGAAGTCCCGGGACAGGGCCCTCACTACGAGCAGTACTTC.

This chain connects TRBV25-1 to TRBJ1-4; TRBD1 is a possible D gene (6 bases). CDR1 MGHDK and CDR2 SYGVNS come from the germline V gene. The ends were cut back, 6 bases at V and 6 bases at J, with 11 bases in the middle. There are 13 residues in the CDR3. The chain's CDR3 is CASSLGADEKLFF. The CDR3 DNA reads TGTGCCAGCAGCCTGGGGGCGGATGAAAAACTGTTTTTT.

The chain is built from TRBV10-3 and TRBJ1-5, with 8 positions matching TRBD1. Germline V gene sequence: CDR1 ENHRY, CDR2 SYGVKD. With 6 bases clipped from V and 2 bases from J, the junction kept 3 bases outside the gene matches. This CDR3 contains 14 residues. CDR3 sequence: CAIREDRGNQPQHF. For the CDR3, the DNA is TGTGCCATCAGGGAGGACAGGGGCAATCAGCCCCAGCATTTT.

CDR3 nucleotide sequence: TGTGCCAGCAGTCCCTTGGACAGGGCAAACGAGCAGTACTTC. Translation gives CASSPLDRANEQYF. The V and J genes are TRBV6-5 and TRBJ2-7; 8 bases are shared with TRBD1. The germline CDR1 and CDR2 sequences are MNHEY and SVGAGI. The CDR3 is 14 amino acids. Trimming took 5 bases from V and 5 from J; bases not matched to a gene: 8.

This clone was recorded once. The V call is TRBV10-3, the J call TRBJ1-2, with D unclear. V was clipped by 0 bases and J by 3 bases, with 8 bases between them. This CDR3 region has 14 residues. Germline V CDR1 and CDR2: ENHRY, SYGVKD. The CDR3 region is CAISESPEYYGYTF. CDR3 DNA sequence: TGTGCCATCAGTGAGTCGCCTGAGTACTATGGCTACACCTTC.

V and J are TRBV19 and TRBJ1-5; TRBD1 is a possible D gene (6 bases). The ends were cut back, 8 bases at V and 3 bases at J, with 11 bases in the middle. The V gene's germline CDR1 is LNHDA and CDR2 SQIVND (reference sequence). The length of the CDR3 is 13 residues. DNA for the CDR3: TGTGCCAGTGGGTGGACAGTCAATCAGCCCCAGCATTTT. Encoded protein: CASGWTVNQPQHF.

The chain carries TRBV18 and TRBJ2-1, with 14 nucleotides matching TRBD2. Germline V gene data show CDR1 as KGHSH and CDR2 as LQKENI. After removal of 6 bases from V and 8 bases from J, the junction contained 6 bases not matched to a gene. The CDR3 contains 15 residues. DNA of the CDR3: TGTGCCAGCTCCGGGACTAGCGGGGGATTGGATGAGCAGTTCTTC. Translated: CASSGTSGGLDEQFF.